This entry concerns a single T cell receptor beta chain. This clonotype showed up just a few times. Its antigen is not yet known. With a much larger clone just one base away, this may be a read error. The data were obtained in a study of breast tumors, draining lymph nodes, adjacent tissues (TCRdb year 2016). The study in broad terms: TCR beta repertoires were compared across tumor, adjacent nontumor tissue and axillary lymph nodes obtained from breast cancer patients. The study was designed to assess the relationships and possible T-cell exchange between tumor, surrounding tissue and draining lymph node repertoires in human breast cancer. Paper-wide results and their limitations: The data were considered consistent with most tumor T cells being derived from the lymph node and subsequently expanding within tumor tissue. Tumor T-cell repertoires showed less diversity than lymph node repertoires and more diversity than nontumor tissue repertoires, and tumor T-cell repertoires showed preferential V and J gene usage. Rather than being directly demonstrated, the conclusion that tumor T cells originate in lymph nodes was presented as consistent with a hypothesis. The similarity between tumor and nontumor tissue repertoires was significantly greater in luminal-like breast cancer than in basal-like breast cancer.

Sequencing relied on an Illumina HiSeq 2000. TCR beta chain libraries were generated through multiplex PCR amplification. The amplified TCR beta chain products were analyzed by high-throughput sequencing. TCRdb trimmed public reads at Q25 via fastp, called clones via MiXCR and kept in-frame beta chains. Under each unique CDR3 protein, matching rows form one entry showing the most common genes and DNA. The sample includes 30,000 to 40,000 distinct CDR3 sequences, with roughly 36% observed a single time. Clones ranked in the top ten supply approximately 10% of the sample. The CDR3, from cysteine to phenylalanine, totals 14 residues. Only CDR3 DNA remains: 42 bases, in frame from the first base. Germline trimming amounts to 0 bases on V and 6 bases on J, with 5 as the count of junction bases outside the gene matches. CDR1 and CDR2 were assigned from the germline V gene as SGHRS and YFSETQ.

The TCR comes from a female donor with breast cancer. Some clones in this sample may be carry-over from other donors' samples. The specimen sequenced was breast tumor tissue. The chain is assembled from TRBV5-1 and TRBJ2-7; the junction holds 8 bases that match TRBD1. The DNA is TGCGCCAGCAGCTTGGCCCCAGGGGGCTTCGAGCAGTACTTC. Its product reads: CASSLAPGGFEQYF. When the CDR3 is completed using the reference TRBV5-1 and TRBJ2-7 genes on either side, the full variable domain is KAGVTQTPRYLIKTRGQQVTLSCSPISGHRSVSWYQQTPGQGLQFLFEYFSETQRNKGNFPGRFSGRQFSNSRSEMNVSTLELGDSALYLCASSLAPGGFEQYFGPGTRLTVT.